These T cell receptor beta chains were read from a single sample in a study of human T cells and chemical hapten exposure. TCRdb independently ran MiXCR on the RACE reads; one entry per CDR3 protein. The table lists over 55,000 distinct CDR3 sequences, 11% of them singletons, with 1.4% in the top ten. The source was whole blood, collected in connection with sensitization to the hapten diphenylcyclopropenone (DPC). The source of these receptors is a woman aged 50 to 60 with alopecia areata. Some clones in this sample may be carry-over from other donors' samples. Both conserved end residues are part of each CDR3. The D gene is left open where the match is weak. Size values are once, few and many counts, or a class for expanded clones, and some rows have none.

many | NA | 15 | TRBJ1-5 | TRBV12-3/TRBV12-4 | CASSTDPAPNQPQHF | TGTGCCAGCAGTACCGACCCGGCCCCCAATCAGCCCCAGCATTTT
many | NA | 11 | TRBJ1-1 | TRBV10-3 | CAISELIEAFF | TGTGCCATCAGTGAGTTAATTGAAGCTTTCTTT
many | NA | 17 | TRBJ2-3 | TRBV7-2 | CASSLALARVSTDTQYF | TGTGCCAGCAGCTTAGCTCTGGCTAGAGTTAGCACAGATACGCAGTATTTT
many | NA | 15 | TRBJ1-3 | TRBV6-6 | CASSSLGGSGNTIYF | TGTGCCAGCAGTTCCCTAGGGGGGAGTGGAAACACCATATATTTT
few | TRBD2 | 15 | TRBJ2-1 | TRBV20-1 | CSTLPGTSSYNEQFF | TGCAGTACATTACCCGGGACTAGCTCCTACAATGAGCAGTTCTTC
NA | TRBD2 | 15 | TRBJ2-1 | TRBV18 | CASSEGAGGDNEQFF | TGTGCCAGCTCCGAAGGAGCGGGGGGGGACAATGAGCAGTTCTTC
few | NA | 13 | TRBJ1-2 | TRBV29-1 | CSVAQLVNYGYTF | TGCAGCGTTGCCCAATTAGTTAACTATGGCTACACCTTC
few | NA | 14 | TRBJ2-7 | TRBV29-1 | CSVGGPSGLYEQYF | TGCAGCGTTGGTGGGCCGTCCGGGTTGTACGAGCAGTACTTC
many | TRBD1 | 14 | TRBJ1-4 | TRBV12-3/TRBV12-4 | CASRDRGLYEKLFF | TGTGCCAGCAGGGACAGGGGGCTCTATGAAAAACTGTTTTTT
many | NA | 15 | TRBJ1-1 | TRBV13 | CASSLGAGRGTEAFF | TGTGCCAGCAGCTTAGGGGCAGGGCGAGGCACTGAAGCTTTCTTT
NA | NA | 14 | TRBJ1-2 | TRBV6-1 | CASSEGGGGDGYTF | TGTGCCAGCAGTGAAGGCGGAGGGGGTGATGGCTACACCTTC
few | NA | 14 | TRBJ1-5 | TRBV6-5 | CASSPGGFNQPQHF | TGTGCCAGCAGCCCTGGGGGCTTCAATCAGCCCCAGCATTTT
many | NA | 15 | TRBJ2-4 | TRBV12-3/TRBV12-4 | CASDGGATRRNIQYF | TGTGCCAGCGATGGCGGGGCTACAAGACGGAACATTCAGTACTTC
many | NA | 13 | TRBJ2-3 | TRBV5-1 | CASRDSGTDTQYF | TGCGCCAGCAGGGACAGCGGCACAGATACGCAGTATTTT
many | NA | 16 | TRBJ2-5 | TRBV19 | CASSMPGSSGLETQYF | TGTGCCAGTAGTATGCCAGGATCGTCGGGTCTAGAGACCCAGTACTTC
NA | NA | 14 | TRBJ1-2 | TRBV5-1 | CASRERTASYGYTF | TGCGCCAGCAGGGAGAGGACAGCTAGCTATGGCTACACCTTC
few | NA | 14 | TRBJ2-7 | TRBV20-1 | CSARDWQGHYEQYF | TGCAGTGCTAGAGATTGGCAGGGTCACTACGAGCAGTACTTC
many | NA | 16 | TRBJ2-1 | TRBV19 | CASSIGEVRETNEQFF | TGTGCCAGTAGTATCGGCGAGGTGCGGGAAACAAATGAGCAGTTCTTC
few | NA | 12 | TRBJ1-2 | TRBV7-2 | CASSSNQGGYTF | TGTGCCAGCAGCTCAAACCAGGGCGGCTACACCTTC
few | NA | 16 | TRBJ1-5 | TRBV6-2/TRBV6-3 | CASSYSGQGANQPQHF | TGTGCCAGCAGTTACTCCGGGCAGGGCGCCAATCAGCCCCAGCATTTT
few | NA | 12 | TRBJ2-2 | TRBV12-3/TRBV12-4 | CASSWYTGELFF | TGTGCCAGCAGTTGGTACACCGGGGAGCTGTTTTTT
few | TRBD2 | 16 | TRBJ2-3 | TRBV5-1 | CASSSNPSGMIDTQYF | TGCGCCAGCAGCTCGAATCCTAGCGGGATGATAGATACGCAGTATTTT
many | NA | 16 | TRBJ1-2 | TRBV7-8 | CASSLGGVPNLYGYTF | TGTGCCAGCAGCCTAGGGGGTGTCCCTAACCTCTATGGCTACACCTTC
many | NA | 12 | TRBJ1-5 | TRBV28 | CASRPSIQPQHF | TGTGCCAGCAGGCCTTCGATTCAGCCCCAGCATTTT
many | NA | 14 | TRBJ2-7 | TRBV20-1 | CSAGKQGSGIAQYF | TGCAGTGCTGGAAAGCAGGGTTCAGGAATCGCGCAGTACTTC
many | NA | 14 | TRBJ1-4 | TRBV6-1 | CASRRGGPGEKLFF | TGTGCCAGCAGGAGGGGGGGCCCGGGCGAAAAACTGTTTTTT
many | TRBD2 | 15 | TRBJ2-1 | TRBV27 | CASSLRGTSTNEQFF | TGTGCCAGCAGTTTGCGTGGGACTAGCACCAATGAGCAGTTCTTC
few | NA | 15 | TRBJ1-4 | TRBV7-2 | CASSLQQGHGEKLFF | TGTGCCAGCAGCTTACAGCAGGGGCACGGCGAAAAACTGTTTTTT
few | TRBD1 | 14 | TRBJ2-5 | TRBV7-7 | CASSSGTAQETQYF | TGTGCTAGCAGCTCCGGGACAGCTCAAGAGACCCAGTACTTC
NA | NA | 15 | TRBJ2-3 | TRBV20-1 | CSATPPTTSTDTQYF | TGCAGTGCAACCCCCCCTACCACTAGCACAGATACGCAGTATTTT
few | TRBD1 | 14 | TRBJ1-1 | TRBV12-3/TRBV12-4 | CASNNLGTGNKAFF | TGTGCCAGCAATAACCTTGGGACAGGAAACAAAGCTTTCTTT
few | NA | 12 | TRBJ1-5 | TRBV12-3/TRBV12-4 | CASRYGEQPQHF | TGTGCCAGCAGGTACGGAGAACAGCCCCAGCATTTT
few | NA | 14 | TRBJ1-5 | TRBV18 | CASSSGNSNQPQHF | TGTGCCAGCTCATCGGGTAACAGCAATCAGCCCCAGCATTTT
NA | NA | 16 | TRBJ1-2 | TRBV7-9 | CASSLAQTHTPYGYTF | TGTGCCAGCAGCTTAGCGCAGACACACACTCCGTATGGCTACACCTTC
NA | TRBD1 | 15 | TRBJ1-5 | TRBV5-5 | CASSTGQGSNQPQHF | TGTGCCAGCAGCACCGGACAGGGTAGCAATCAGCCCCAGCATTTT
few | TRBD2 | 17 | TRBJ2-7 | TRBV3-1 | CASSQAGLAGGTYEQYF | TGTGCCAGCAGCCAAGCGGGACTAGCGGGAGGGACCTACGAGCAGTACTTC
many | NA | 14 | TRBJ1-2 | TRBV6-5 | CASSPKGGANGYTF | TGTGCCAGCAGCCCTAAGGGGGGCGCAAATGGCTACACCTTC
NA | NA | 11 | TRBJ2-7 | TRBV20-1 | CSGAVTYEQYF | TGCAGTGGGGCGGTAACCTACGAGCAGTACTTC
few | NA | 13 | TRBJ1-2 | TRBV20-1 | CSASENFNYGYTF | TGCAGTGCTAGTGAGAATTTTAACTATGGCTACACCTTC
many | NA | 12 | TRBJ2-5 | TRBV6-1 | CASSEMRETQYF | TGTGCCAGCAGTGAGATGAGAGAGACCCAGTACTTC
NA | NA | 13 | TRBJ2-3 | TRBV29-1 | CSVGQIHTDTQYF | TGCAGCGTTGGGCAGATCCACACAGATACGCAGTATTTT
many | NA | 14 | TRBJ2-7 | TRBV2 | CASSEQGSSYEQYF | TGTGCCAGCAGTGAACAGGGGTCCTCCTACGAGCAGTACTTC
few | NA | 11 | TRBJ2-7 | TRBV20-1 | CSARGPYEQYF | TGCAGTGCTAGGGGACCCTACGAGCAGTACTTC
many | NA | 13 | TRBJ2-7 | TRBV7-2 | CASSPPPAYEQYF | TGTGCCAGCAGCCCTCCCCCCGCCTACGAGCAGTACTTC
few | NA | 13 | TRBJ1-1 | TRBV12-3/TRBV12-4 | CASSLSRNTEAFF | TGTGCCAGCAGTTTATCGAGGAACACTGAAGCTTTCTTT
many | TRBD1 | 14 | TRBJ1-2 | TRBV4-1 | CASSRDRGNYGYTF | TGCGCCAGCAGCCGAGACAGGGGCAACTATGGCTACACCTTC
many | TRBD1 | 16 | TRBJ1-2 | TRBV6-5 | CASSHPQDRFLYGYTF | TGTGCCAGCAGTCACCCGCAGGACAGGTTCCTCTATGGCTACACCTTC
many | NA | 14 | TRBJ2-3 | TRBV5-1 | CASSLGASTDTQYF | TGCGCCAGCAGCTTGGGGGCTAGCACAGATACGCAGTATTTT
many | NA | 12 | TRBJ2-7 | TRBV12-3/TRBV12-4 | CASSPDTYEQYF | TGTGCCAGCAGTCCCGACACATACGAGCAGTACTTC
few | NA | 12 | TRBJ1-6 | TRBV6-2/TRBV6-3 | CASSYSASPLHF | TGTGCCAGCAGTTACTCAGCTTCACCCCTCCACTTT
NA | TRBD2 | 17 | TRBJ2-1 | TRBV4-1 | CASSQGTSGTLRNEQFF | TGCGCCAGCAGCCAAGGGACTAGCGGGACCCTTAGGAATGAGCAGTTCTTC